This TCR beta chain is drawn from a study of molecular identifiers for immune sequencing clone quantification. Points from the study as a whole: A single cell's spiked Jurkat TCR RNA was reportedly detectable among approximately 930,000 naive cells.

TCRdb reprocessed the PCR reads with MiXCR, giving one entry per CDR3 protein. The repertoire includes 80,000 to 100,000 distinct CDR3 sequences, 24% of them detected once, and roughly 0.94% sits in the top ten. V was cut by 5 bases and J by 5 bases, with 18 bases left in between. The CDR3 is made up of 15 amino acids. Per germline, CDR1 SGHVS and CDR2 FNYEAQ. This clonotype showed up many times. Its antigen remains unidentified. Sequencing was done on a sample of naive CD8+ T cells from blood, with Jurkat cell RNA spiked in. Subset defined: FACS-sorted CD8+CD4-CCR7+CD45RA+ naive T cells. This TCR was sampled from a human donor in good health. Some libraries in this study had Jurkat cell RNA spiked in. The V and J genes are TRBV7-6 and TRBJ2-5; D might be TRBD1 or TRBD2, each matching 5 bases. In DNA form, the CDR3 reads TGTGCCAGCAGCCCGACACGGGGCGATTTGGAGACCCAGTACTTC. Protein product: CASSPTRGDLETQYF.